The 5 T cell receptor beta chains presented below share a single source sample, sequenced in a study of T cells in Graves' hyperthyroidism and ophthalmopathy. Amplification of TCR beta CDR3 regions used RNA as the template. Initially, a first-round RT-PCR of the TCR CDR3 employed the HTBI primer set. TCRdb processed the multiplex PCR reads anew with MiXCR; each CDR3 protein has one entry. The sample yields about 330,000 distinct CDR3 sequences, roughly an eighth seen once. Sequencing was carried out using blood. These receptors originate from a woman between 40 and 55 years old with Graves' ophthalmopathy.

As regards this clonotype: This may be a read error, as it is one base from a much larger clone. The J gene is TRBJ1-2, the V gene TRBV28; D is undetermined. This CDR3 has 12 residues. Germline loops: CDR1 MDHEN, CDR2 SYDVKM. The CDR3 sequence: CASSLRQFGYAF. DNA of the CDR3: TGTGCCAGCAGTTTGAGGCAGTTTGGCTACGCCTTC.

In its sample, this clonotype was seen a few times. The genes are TRBV5-1 and TRBJ2-3; 10 nucleotides agree with TRBD2. Germline loops: CDR1 SGHRS, CDR2 YFSETQ. CDR3 length: 16 residues. The J segment lost 2 bases and the V segment lost 3 bases, leaving 6 bases of the junction unmatched. CDR3 region: CASSYNGLAVTDTQYF. The CDR3 nucleotides are TGCGCCAGCAGCTACAATGGACTAGCGGTCACAGATACGCAGTATTTT.

The rearrangement joins TRBV19 to TRBJ1-6; no firm D call. V was pared by 4 bases and J by 9 bases, with 19 bases between. Germline V gene lookup returns CDR1 LNHDA and CDR2 SQIVND (reference sequence). The CDR3 is made up of 16 amino acids. CDR3 protein: CASSTTLGVIRSPLHF. DNA for the CDR3: TGTGCCAGTAGTACCACCCTTGGGGTGATTCGTTCACCCCTCCACTTT.

This clonotype was seen ten or more times. DNA of the CDR3: TGTGCCAGCAGTTCGACAGGGGCTGCGCGGGTTGAAAAACTGTTTTTT. As protein: CASSSTGAARVEKLFF. The chain has TRBV6-1 and TRBJ1-4; 8 nucleotides align to TRBD1. Germline V gene sequence: CDR1 MNHNS, CDR2 SASEGT. The CDR3 contains 16 residues. Trimming removed 5 bases from V and 7 bases from J; junction bases left unmatched: 12.

This clonotype was found many times. CDR3 sequence reads: CASSLGVGRINSPLHF. The CDR3 DNA follows: TGTGCCAGCAGCTTAGGTGTGGGGAGGATTAATTCACCCCTCCACTTT. V gene TRBV11-2 combines with J gene TRBJ1-6; the D is unclear. Germline V gives CDR1 SGHAT, CDR2 FQNNGV. V was pared by 1 base and J by 6 bases, with 13 bases between. The CDR3 contains 16 residues.